This T cell receptor beta chain comes out of a study of blood T cells in healthy people across ages. In germline, CDR1 is SGDLS, CDR2 YYNGEE. The length of the CDR3 is 14 residues. The trim removed 5 bases at V and 4 bases at J, leaving 7 bases unmatched. A sample-barcoded 5' primer and a J-beta primer mix were used in a second PCR of roughly 6 to 11 cycles. Using its own MiXCR run on the 5' RACE reads, TCRdb lists one record per CDR3 protein. The profile covers about 1.1 million distinct CDR3 sequences, with around two fifths appearing a single time and roughly 14% taken by the ten largest. Findings and limits, study-wide: It was found that TCR beta diversity correlated strongly with the percentage of naive T cells. Diversity figures derived from one million T cells were judged to underestimate the true value.

As to this clonotype: Its cognate antigen is unknown.

This clonotype originated in a young man in good health. The sample taken for sequencing was blood. The rearrangement joins TRBV9 to TRBJ2-3; 7 positions match TRBD2. CDR3 loop: CASSPGLRPDTQYF. In DNA, the CDR3 is TGTGCCAGCAGTCCGGGACTAAGGCCAGATACGCAGTATTTT.